Reported below is one TCR beta chain. Its antigen is unknown. Only in-frame clones appear in the TCRdb table, and some are missing; sequencing was by immunoSEQ multiplex PCR. The sample has about 30,000 clones; roughly 80% are singletons. These data originate in a study of somatic mutations in cytotoxic T cells in rheumatoid arthritis. General study points: Antigens recognized by the expanded CD8+ clones were unknown.

Trimming took 5 bases from V and 7 from J; bases not matched to a gene: 22. The CDR3 spans 20 residues. The chain recombines TRBV6-7 with TRBJ2-1; 11 bases match TRBD2. TRBV6-7 qualifies as an ORF whose function is uncertain. Material: CD8+ T cells sorted from blood. The clonotype originates from an adult with rheumatoid arthritis. The CDR3 DNA is TGTGCCAGCAGTCTACCGACTAGCGGGGTGTCCGTATCCGGTATTAATGAGCAGTTCTTC. Protein sequence: CASSLPTSGVSVSGINEQFF.